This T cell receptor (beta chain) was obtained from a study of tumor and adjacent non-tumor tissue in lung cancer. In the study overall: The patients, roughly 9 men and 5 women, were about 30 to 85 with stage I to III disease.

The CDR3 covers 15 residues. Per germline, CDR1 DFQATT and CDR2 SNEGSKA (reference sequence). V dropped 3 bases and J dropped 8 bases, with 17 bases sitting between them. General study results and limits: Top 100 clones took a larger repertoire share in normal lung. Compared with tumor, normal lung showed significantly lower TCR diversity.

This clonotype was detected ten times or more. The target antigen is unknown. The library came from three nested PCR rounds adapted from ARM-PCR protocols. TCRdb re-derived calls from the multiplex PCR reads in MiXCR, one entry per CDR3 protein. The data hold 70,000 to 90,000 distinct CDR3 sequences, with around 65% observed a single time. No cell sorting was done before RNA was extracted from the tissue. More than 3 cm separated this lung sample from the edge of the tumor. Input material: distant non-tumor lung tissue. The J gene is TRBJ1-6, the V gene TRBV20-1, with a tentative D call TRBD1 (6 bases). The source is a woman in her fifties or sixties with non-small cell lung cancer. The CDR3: CSARVTGPNDSPLHF. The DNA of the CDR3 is TGCAGTGCTAGGGTGACAGGCCCAAACGATTCACCCCTCCACTTT.